The 22 T cell receptor beta chains reported below all come from one sample, sequenced in a study of OX40 agonist ivuxolimab in advanced cancers. The data were produced by immunoSEQ multiplex PCR, yet TCRdb's version contains in-frame clones alone and is incomplete. The repertoire has tens of thousands of clones, around 86% of them found once; the top ten carry roughly 27%. Sample: CD4+ or CD8+ T cells sorted from blood, taken in a trial of the OX40 agonist ivuxolimab. These TCRs come from an adult with an advanced solid tumor such as melanoma, head and neck, liver or kidney cancer.

V is TRBV27 and J is TRBJ2-7; 12 positions agree with TRBD1. V lost 10 bases and J lost 0; bases outside the gene matches: 7. Germline CDR1 MNHEY, CDR2 SMNVEV (reference sequence). The CDR3 has 15 residues. CDR3 in amino acids: CATRDRGHFSYEQYF. Here the CDR3 DNA reads TGTGCCACACGGGACAGGGGGCATTTCTCCTACGAGCAGTACTTC.

J is TRBJ2-7 and V is TRBV7-9; 8 positions match TRBD1. CDR1 is SEHNR, CDR2 FQNEAQ, per germline (reference sequence). V lost 1 base to trimming and J lost 2 bases; unmatched junction nucleotides: 1. The CDR3 contains 14 residues. The CDR3 reads CASSLVDRAYEQYF. CDR3 nucleotides: TGTGCCAGCAGCTTAGTGGACAGGGCCTACGAGCAGTACTTC.

The chain recombines TRBV27 with TRBJ2-7, with D unclear. Trimming stripped 5 bases from V and 5 bases from J, with 7 bases between. CDR3 size: 11 residues. Germline V gene data show CDR1 as MNHEY and CDR2 as SMNVEV (reference sequence). DNA of the CDR3: TGTGCCAGCAGTGTGGGGAACGAGCAGTACTTC. Protein product: CASSVGNEQYF.

This chain uses TRBV4-1 with TRBJ2-7; TRBD1 matches at 7 bases. Germline V lookup: CDR1 MGHRA, CDR2 YSYEKL. Trimming took 3 bases from V and 3 from J; bases not matched to a gene: 5. This CDR3 is built from 14 residues. The DNA of the CDR3 is TGCGCCAGCAGCCAGGGCGACAGGGTCTACGAGCAGTACTTC. Its protein is CASSQGDRVYEQYF.

V and J are TRBV6-5 and TRBJ1-5; possible D gene TRBD1, 5 bases. The CDR3 totals 13 residues. Germline loops: CDR1 MNHEY, CDR2 SVGAGI. V was clipped by 2 bases and J by 8 bases, with 10 bases between them. The CDR3 spells CASSYNRGEPQHF. Here the CDR3 DNA reads TGTGCCAGCAGTTACAATCGGGGGGAGCCCCAGCATTTT.

This clone qualifies as medium-sized (0.01 to 0.1%). The V call is TRBV5-4, the J call TRBJ2-3; D unclear. The germline CDR1 and CDR2 sequences are SGHNT and YYREEE (reference sequence). The CDR3 runs 16 residues. With 3 bases removed from V and 2 bases from J, the gap between germline ends came to 16 bases. The CDR3: CASSSSKIRYTDTQYF. In nucleotides, the CDR3 is TGTGCCAGCAGCTCATCTAAAATCAGATACACAGATACGCAGTATTTT.

The chain links TRBV6-5 to TRBJ2-1; D is undetermined. The CDR3 loop spans 15 amino acids. V was cut by 2 bases and J by 0 bases, with 8 bases left in between. In germline, CDR1 is MNHEY, CDR2 SVGAGI. CDR3 coding DNA: TGTGCCAGCAGTTACGGCAGCAGCTCCTACAATGAGCAGTTCTTC. Residues: CASSYGSSSYNEQFF.

The chain couples TRBV2 to TRBJ2-1; TRBD2 matches 8 bases. CDR1 is SNHLY, CDR2 FYNNEI, per germline. This CDR3 region has 16 residues. With V trimmed by 6 bases and J by 3 bases, 10 bases remained unmatched. The CDR3 sequence is CASSYRTSRHYNEQFF. The DNA for the CDR3 is TGTGCCAGCAGCTACCGGACTAGCCGGCACTACAATGAGCAGTTCTTC.

V is TRBV11-2 and J is TRBJ2-1; 10 bases match TRBD1. Looked up from germline, CDR1 is SGHAT and CDR2 is FQNNGV. Losses at the gene ends were 6 bases for V and 0 bases for J; bases not matched to a gene: 14. CDR3 length equals 19 residues. CDR3: CASSQAGQGSPSSYNEQFF. CDR3 coding DNA: TGTGCCAGCAGTCAAGCGGGACAGGGGTCCCCGAGCTCCTACAATGAGCAGTTCTTC.

The CDR3 region has the DNA TGTGCCAGCAGCCCTCGGGGAGTCGGGCACGAGCAGTACTTC. This encodes CASSPRGVGHEQYF. The chain employs TRBV4-2 and TRBJ2-7; tentative D call: TRBD2 (5 bases). Trimming removed 4 bases at V and 5 bases at J, with 15 bases between. Germline CDR1 LGHNA, CDR2 YNFKEQ. The CDR3 has 14 amino acids.

The chain recombines TRBV30 with TRBJ2-3; D is uncertain. The length of the CDR3 is 10 residues. Trimming shortened V by 3 bases and J by 6 bases, and 4 bases separated the two germline ends. Germline V gives CDR1 GTSNPN, CDR2 SVGIG (reference sequence). In DNA form, the CDR3 reads TGTGCCTGGAGAGCGGATACGCAGTATTTT. Its translation is CAWRADTQYF.

This chain joins TRBV28 and TRBJ2-7; TRBD1 aligns across 10 bases. Germline CDR1 and CDR2: MDHEN and SYDVKM. V lost 5 bases to trimming and J lost 4 bases; unmatched junction nucleotides: 8. The CDR3 is 15 residues long. This CDR3 is CASSQHRDRGYEQYF. The CDR3 nucleotides are TGTGCCAGCAGTCAACACCGGGACAGGGGTTACGAGCAGTACTTC.

The chain recombines TRBV13 with TRBJ2-1; TRBD2 matches 13 bases. Germline V lookup: CDR1 PRHDT, CDR2 FYEKMQ (reference sequence). Trimming at V came to 4 bases and at J to 7 bases, leaving 4 bases not matched to a gene. This CDR3 region has 15 residues. The CDR3, as DNA: TGTGCCAGCAGCTCACTAGCGGGAGGGCTAAATGAGCAGTTCTTC. It is translated as CASSSLAGGLNEQFF.

The chain carries TRBV11-2 and TRBJ2-1, with D unclear. The germline CDR1 and CDR2 sequences are SGHAT and FQNNGV. Trimming pared 0 bases from V and 2 bases from J, leaving 11 bases between. The length of the CDR3 is 16 residues. The CDR3 here is CASSLEARLAYNEQFF. Here the CDR3 DNA reads TGTGCCAGCAGCTTAGAGGCTAGGCTTGCCTACAATGAGCAGTTCTTC. Looking up the rest from reference TRBV11-2 and TRBJ2-1 gives the full variable domain: EAGVAQSPRYKIIEKRQSVAFWCNPISGHATLYWYQQILGQGPKLLIQFQNNGVVDDSQLPKDRFSAERLKGVDSTLKIQPAKLEDSAVYLCASSLEARLAYNEQFFGPGTRLTVL.

With regard to this clone: Relative to the germline gene, one junction end is altered; a read error may explain this. The gene calls are TRBV5-1 and TRBJ2-1; 12 bases line up with TRBD1. Germline loops: CDR1 SGHRS, CDR2 YFSETQ. The CDR3 covers 17 residues. Written as DNA, the CDR3 is TGCGCCAGCAGCTTGGCCGGGGACAGGGGGCCCTACGATGAGCAGTTCTTC. Translated: CASSLAGDRGPYDEQFF.

This chain connects TRBV7-9 to TRBJ2-5; TRBD2 matches at 7 bases. The CDR3 runs to 14 residues. The germline V gene has CDR1 SEHNR and CDR2 FQNEAQ (reference sequence). The ends lost 4 bases at V and 3 bases at J; junction bases unmatched: 5. CDR3 protein: CASSSSGVKETQYF. As DNA, the CDR3 is TGTGCCAGCAGCTCTAGCGGCGTCAAAGAGACCCAGTACTTC.

The V and J genes are TRBV13 and TRBJ1-4; D gene ambiguous. V dropped 0 bases and J dropped 8 bases, with 13 bases sitting between them. The CDR3 runs to 15 residues. The germline V gene encodes CDR1 PRHDT and CDR2 FYEKMQ (reference sequence). CDR3 amino acids: CASSLGKGSREKLFF. The CDR3 DNA follows: TGTGCCAGCAGCTTAGGCAAGGGTTCAAGGGAAAAACTGTTTTTT.

The genes are TRBV6-1 and TRBJ1-5; D is perhaps TRBD1 (6 bases). The CDR3 has 15 residues. The V gene's germline CDR1 is MNHNS and CDR2 SASEGT. The V end was cut by 1 base, the J end by 0 bases, with 7 bases between. The CDR3 nucleotides are TGTGCCAGCAGTGAAGGACAGGCTAGCAATCAGCCCCAGCATTTT. It yields the protein CASSEGQASNQPQHF.

This chain joins TRBV7-1 and TRBJ1-4; D is perhaps TRBD1 (5 bases). TRBV7-1 is flagged as an ORF with uncertain function. The CDR3 consists of 14 residues. The V end lost 4 bases, the J end lost 7 bases, and 13 bases lay between the germline ends. The CDR3 reads CASSLEGRGEKLFF. CDR3 DNA sequence: TGTGCCAGCAGCTTAGAGGGACGGGGTGAAAAACTGTTTTTT.

The genes are TRBV13 and TRBJ2-3, with TRBD2 matching 12 bases. V dropped 1 base and J dropped 3; count of bases not matched to a gene: 5. The CDR3 is 17 residues long. Germline V gene data show CDR1 as PRHDT and CDR2 as FYEKMQ (reference sequence). This chain's CDR3 is CASSLVASGRATDTQYF. The CDR3 nucleotides read TGTGCCAGCAGCTTAGTGGCTAGCGGGAGGGCGACAGATACGCAGTATTTT.

The gene calls are TRBV7-8 and TRBJ2-1, with 10 bases that match TRBD2. This CDR3 region has 18 residues. Germline loops: CDR1 SGHVS, CDR2 FQNEAQ. Trimming removed 2 bases from V and 5 bases from J; junction bases left unmatched: 12. In DNA form, the CDR3 reads TGTGCCAGCAGCTTAAATCTCCTAGCGGGAGAGAGTGACAATGAGCAGTTCTTC. Its translation: CASSLNLLAGESDNEQFF.

J is TRBJ1-3 and V is TRBV7-9; maybe TRBD1 (6 bases). This CDR3 spans 16 amino acids. CDR1 SEHNR and CDR2 FQNEAQ come from the germline V gene (reference sequence). V was clipped by 3 bases and J by 3 bases, with 15 bases between them. The CDR3 coding sequence is TGTGCCAGCAGCTTCCGGGGGGGCGCTGATGGAAACACCATATATTTT. This translates into CASSFRGGADGNTIYF.